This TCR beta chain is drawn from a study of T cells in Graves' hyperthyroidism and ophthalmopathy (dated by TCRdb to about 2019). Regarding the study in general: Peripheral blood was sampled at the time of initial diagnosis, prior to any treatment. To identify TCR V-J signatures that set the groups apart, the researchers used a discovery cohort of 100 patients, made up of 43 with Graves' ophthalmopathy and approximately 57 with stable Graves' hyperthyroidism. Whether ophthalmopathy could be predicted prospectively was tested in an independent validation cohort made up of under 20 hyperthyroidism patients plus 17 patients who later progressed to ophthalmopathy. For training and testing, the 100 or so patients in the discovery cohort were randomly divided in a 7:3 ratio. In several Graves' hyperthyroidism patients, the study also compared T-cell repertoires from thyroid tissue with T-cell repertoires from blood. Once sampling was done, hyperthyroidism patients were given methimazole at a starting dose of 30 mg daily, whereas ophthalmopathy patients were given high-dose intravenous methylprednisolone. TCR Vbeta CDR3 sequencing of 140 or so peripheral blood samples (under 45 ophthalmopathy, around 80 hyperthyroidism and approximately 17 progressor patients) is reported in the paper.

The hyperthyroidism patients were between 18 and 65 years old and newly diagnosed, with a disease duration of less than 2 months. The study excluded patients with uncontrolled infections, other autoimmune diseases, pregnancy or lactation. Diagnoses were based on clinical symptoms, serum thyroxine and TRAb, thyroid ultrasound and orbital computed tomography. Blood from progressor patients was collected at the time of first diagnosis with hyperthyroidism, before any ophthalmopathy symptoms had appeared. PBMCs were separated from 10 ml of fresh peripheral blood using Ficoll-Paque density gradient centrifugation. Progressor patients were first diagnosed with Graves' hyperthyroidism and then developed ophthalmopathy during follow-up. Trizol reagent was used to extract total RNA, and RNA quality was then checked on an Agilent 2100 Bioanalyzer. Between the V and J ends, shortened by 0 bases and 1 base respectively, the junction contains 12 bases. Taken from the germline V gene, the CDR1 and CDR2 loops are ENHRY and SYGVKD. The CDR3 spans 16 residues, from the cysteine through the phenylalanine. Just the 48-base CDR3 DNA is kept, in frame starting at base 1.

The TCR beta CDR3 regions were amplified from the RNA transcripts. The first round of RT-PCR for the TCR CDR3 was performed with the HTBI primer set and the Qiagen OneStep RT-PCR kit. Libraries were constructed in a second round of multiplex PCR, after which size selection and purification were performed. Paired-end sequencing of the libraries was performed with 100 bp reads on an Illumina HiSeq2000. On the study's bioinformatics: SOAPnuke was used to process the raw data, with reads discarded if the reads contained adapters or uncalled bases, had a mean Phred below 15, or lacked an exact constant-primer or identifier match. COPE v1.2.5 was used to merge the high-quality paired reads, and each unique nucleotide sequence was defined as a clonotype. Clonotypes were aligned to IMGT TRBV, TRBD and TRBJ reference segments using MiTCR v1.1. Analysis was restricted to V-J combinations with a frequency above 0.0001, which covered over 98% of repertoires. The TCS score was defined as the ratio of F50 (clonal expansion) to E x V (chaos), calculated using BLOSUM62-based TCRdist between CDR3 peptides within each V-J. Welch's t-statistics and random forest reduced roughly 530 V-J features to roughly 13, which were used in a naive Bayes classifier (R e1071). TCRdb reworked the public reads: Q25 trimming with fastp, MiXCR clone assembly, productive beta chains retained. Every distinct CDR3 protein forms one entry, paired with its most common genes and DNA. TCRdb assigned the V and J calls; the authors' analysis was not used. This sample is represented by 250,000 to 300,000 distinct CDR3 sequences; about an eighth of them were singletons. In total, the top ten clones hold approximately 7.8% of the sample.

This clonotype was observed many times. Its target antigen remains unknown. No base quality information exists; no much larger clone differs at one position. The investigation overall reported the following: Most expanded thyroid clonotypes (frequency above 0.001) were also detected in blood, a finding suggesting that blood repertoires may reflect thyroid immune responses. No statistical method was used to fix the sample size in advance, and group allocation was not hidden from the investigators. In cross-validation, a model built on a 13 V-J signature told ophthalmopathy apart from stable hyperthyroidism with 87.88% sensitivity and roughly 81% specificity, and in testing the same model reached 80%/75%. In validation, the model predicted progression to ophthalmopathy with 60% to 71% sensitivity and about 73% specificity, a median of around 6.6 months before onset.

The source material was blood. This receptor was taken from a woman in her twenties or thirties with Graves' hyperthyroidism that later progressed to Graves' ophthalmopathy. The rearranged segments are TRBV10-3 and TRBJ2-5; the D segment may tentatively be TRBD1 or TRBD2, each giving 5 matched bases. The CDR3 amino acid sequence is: CAISESTGTLQETQYF. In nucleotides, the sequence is TGTGCCATCAGTGAGTCAACGGGGACCCTCCAAGAGACCCAGTACTTC.